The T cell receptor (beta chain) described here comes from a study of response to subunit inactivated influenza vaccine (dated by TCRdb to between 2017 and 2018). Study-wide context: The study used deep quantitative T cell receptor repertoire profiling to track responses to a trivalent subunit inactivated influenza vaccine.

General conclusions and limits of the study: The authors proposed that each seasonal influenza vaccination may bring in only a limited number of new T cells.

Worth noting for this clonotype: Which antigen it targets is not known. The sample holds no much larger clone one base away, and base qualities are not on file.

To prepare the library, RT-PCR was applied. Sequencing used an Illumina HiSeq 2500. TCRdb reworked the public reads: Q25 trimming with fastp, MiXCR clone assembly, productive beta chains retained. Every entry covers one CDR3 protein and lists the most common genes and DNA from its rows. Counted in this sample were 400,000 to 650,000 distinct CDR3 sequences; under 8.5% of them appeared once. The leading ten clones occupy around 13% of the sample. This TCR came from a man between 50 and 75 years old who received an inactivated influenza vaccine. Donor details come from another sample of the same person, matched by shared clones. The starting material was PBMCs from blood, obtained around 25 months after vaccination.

The DNA reads as follows: TGTGCCTGGACCGAACTCCCGGGGGAAAAAAACATTCAGTACTTC. This encodes CAWTELPGEKNIQYF. The sequence joins TRBV30 to TRBJ2-4; possibly the D gene is TRBD2, per 6 matching bases. The germline V gene encodes CDR1 GTSNPN and CDR2 SVGIG (reference sequence). There are 15 amino acids in the CDR3, from cysteine to phenylalanine inclusive. Only CDR3 DNA remains: 45 bases, in frame from the first base. Trimming at the junction amounts to 4 bases on V and 4 bases on J, and the germline ends lie 17 bases apart.